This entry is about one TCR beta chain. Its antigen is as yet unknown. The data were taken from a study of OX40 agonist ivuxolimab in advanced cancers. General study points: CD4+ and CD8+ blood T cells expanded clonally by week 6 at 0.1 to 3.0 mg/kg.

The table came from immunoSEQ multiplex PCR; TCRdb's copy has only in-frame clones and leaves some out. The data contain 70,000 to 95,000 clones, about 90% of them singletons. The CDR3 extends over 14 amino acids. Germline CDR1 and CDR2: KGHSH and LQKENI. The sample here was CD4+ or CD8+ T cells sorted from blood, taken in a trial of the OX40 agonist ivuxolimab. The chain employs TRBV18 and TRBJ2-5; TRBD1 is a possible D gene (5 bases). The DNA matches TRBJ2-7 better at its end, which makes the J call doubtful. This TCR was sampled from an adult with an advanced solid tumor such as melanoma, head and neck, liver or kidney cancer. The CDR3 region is CASSLAGAGYEQYF. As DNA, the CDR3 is TGTGCCAGCTCACTGGCTGGGGCCGGTTACGAGCAGTACTTC.